This TCR beta chain was profiled in a study of blood T cell repertoires in COVID-19 (dated by TCRdb to the early 2020s). The study in broad terms: Samples from collaborators originated in the United States, Italy and Spain and spanned both the acute and convalescent phases of COVID-19. The material from the prospective study consisted of cDNA or gDNA derived from T cells, B-cell-depleted T cells, or PBMCs. The dataset comprised deeply sampled blood TCRbeta repertoires from subjects exposed to, actively infected with, or recovered from COVID-19. The repertoires were released in a freely available public database intended as a resource for research on the immune response to SARS-CoV-2. Samples came from the ongoing ImmuneRACE study (first 160 participants) plus 1,254 subjects from 6 global collaborators. Nearly every sample came with metadata listing a de-identified subject ID, COVID-19 status, age in years and sex. HLA class I and class II types, where available, came from metadata supplied by the sample provider rather than from assay-based typing.

TCRbeta CDR3 regions were amplified from genomic DNA by means of the immunoSEQ Assay, a bias-controlled multiplex PCR. For the original study's pipeline: Within the assay, amplification of reference gene primers was used to estimate how many nucleated cells each sample contained. To quantify the absolute abundance of each unique TCRbeta CDR3 rearrangement, sequence reads were collapsed and filtered. For each sample, productive Simpson clonality was calculated as the square root of Simpson's diversity index over productive rearrangements. Here the immuneACCESS table is served through TCRdb, limited to in-frame sequences with V and J called. Missing clones are a known gap in these copies; in checked studies unresolved V genes cover under half, and the rest lacks a known reason. V and J calls and clone size are copied from that table; D and trimming were computed from the DNA. In this sample the table shows about 75,000 clones, roughly 78% of which occur a single time. Of the sample, 5.4% is held by the ten largest clones.

The paper as a whole reports these results and caveats: The quantity of clinical and demographic metadata differed by source and by participant and was supplied without curation.

From a lookup of the germline V gene (reference sequence), CDR1 and CDR2 are SEHNR and FQNEAQ. Unmatched junction bases come to 15, with V trimmed by 6 bases and J by 3 bases. Its CDR3 holds 17 amino acids, cysteine through phenylalanine. The retained sequence is limited to the CDR3, 51 bases, with the frame set at the first base. Each collaborating institution followed its own protocols to collect whole blood in K2EDTA tubes. Collaborator samples were shipped for TCRbeta analysis as frozen whole blood, isolated PBMCs, or DNA extracted from either sample type. Comments on this clone: Its antigen remains undetermined. No clone much larger than this one lies a single base away; base qualities are absent.

The specimen was peripheral blood. The chain is assembled from TRBV7-9 and TRBJ2-7; the central 9 bases match TRBD2. The clonotype comes from a woman older than 75 with active or convalescent COVID-19. The DNA reads TGTGCCAGCAGTCGTCATCCCCGAGGTAGCGGGGGCTACGAGCAGTACTTC. Its protein product is CASSRHPRGSGGYEQYF.